This TCR beta chain was sequenced in a study of blood T cell repertoires in COVID-19. Whole-study context: Acute-phase and convalescent COVID-19 samples originated in the United States, Italy and Spain. T cells, B-cell-depleted T cells, or PBMCs provided the cDNA or gDNA that served as material.

In the authors' workflow: For nucleated cells, counts were estimated from reference gene primer amplification. Assay: immunoSEQ multiplex PCR; the TCRdb copy retains only in-frame clones and omits some. The DNA gave D and trimming, while V, J and clone size come from that table. The data show more than 95,000 clones, approximately 82% seen once. The germline gives CDR1 MNHEY, CDR2 SVGAGI. The V gene end was trimmed by 2 bases and the J gene end by 4 bases; junction bases not matched to a gene: 8. This CDR3 spans 16 amino acids. The gene calls are TRBV6-5 and TRBJ1-5; TRBD1 agrees at 7 bases. The sequenced sample was peripheral blood. The TCR was taken from a woman older than 75 with acute or convalescent COVID-19. The CDR3 is CASSYEDRARNQPQHF. CDR3 nucleotide sequence: TGTGCCAGCAGTTACGAAGACAGGGCCAGGAATCAGCCCCAGCATTTT.